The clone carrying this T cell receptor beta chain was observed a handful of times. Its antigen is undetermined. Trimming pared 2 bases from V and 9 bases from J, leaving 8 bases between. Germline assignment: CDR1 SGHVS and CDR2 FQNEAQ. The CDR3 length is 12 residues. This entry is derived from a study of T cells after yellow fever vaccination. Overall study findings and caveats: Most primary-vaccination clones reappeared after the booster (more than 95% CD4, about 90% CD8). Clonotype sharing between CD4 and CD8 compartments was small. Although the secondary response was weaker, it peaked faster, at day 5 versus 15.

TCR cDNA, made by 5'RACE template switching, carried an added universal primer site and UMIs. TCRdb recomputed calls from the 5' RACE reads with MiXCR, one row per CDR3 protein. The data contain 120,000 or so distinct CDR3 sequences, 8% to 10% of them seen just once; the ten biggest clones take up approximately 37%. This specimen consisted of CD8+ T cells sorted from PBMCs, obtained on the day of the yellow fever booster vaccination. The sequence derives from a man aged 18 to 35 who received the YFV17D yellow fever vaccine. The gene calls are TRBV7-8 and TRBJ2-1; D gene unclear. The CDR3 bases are TGTGCCAGCAGCTTACTTCAACCTGAGCAGTTCTTC. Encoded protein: CASSLLQPEQFF.